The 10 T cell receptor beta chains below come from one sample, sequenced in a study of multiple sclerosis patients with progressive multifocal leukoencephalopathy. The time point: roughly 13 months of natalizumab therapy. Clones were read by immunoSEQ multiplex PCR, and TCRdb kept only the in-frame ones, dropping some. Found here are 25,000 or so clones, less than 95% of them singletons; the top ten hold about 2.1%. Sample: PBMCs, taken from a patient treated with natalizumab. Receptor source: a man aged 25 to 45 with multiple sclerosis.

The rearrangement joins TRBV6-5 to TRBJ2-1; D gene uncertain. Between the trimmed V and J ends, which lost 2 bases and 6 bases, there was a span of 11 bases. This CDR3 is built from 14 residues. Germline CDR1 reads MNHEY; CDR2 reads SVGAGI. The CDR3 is CASSYKWGANEQFF. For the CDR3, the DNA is TGTGCCAGCAGTTACAAGTGGGGTGCCAATGAGCAGTTCTTC.

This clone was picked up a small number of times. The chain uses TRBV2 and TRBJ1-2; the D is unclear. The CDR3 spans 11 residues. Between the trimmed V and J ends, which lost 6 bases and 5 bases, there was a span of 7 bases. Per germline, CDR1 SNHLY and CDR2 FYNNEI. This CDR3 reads CASRDMYGYTF. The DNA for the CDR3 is TGTGCCAGCAGAGACATGTATGGCTACACCTTC.

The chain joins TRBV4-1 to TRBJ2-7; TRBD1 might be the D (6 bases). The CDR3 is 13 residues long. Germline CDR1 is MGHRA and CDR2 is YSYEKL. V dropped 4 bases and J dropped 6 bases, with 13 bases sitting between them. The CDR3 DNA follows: TGCGCCAGCAGCCTAGTCAGGGGATCCGAGCAGTACTTC. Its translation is CASSLVRGSEQYF.

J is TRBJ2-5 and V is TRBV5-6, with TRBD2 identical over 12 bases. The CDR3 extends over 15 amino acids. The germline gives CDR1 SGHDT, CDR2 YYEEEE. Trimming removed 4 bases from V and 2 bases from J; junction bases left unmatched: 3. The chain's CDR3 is CASSRLAGVQETQYF. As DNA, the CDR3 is TGTGCCAGCAGCCGACTAGCGGGAGTTCAAGAGACCCAGTACTTC.

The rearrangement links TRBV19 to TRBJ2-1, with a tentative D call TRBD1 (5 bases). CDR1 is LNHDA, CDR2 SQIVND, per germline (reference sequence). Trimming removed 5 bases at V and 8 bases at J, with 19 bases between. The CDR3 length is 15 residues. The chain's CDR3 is CASSVTGPPFDEQFF. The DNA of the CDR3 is TGTGCCAGTAGTGTAACAGGTCCTCCTTTCGATGAGCAGTTCTTC.

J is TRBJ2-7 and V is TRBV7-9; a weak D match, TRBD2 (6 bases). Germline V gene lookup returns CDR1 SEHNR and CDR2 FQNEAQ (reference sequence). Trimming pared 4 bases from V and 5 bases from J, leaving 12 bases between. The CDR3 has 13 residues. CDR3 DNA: TGTGCCAGCAGCTCACCCCCGGGGGACGAGCAGTACTTC. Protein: CASSSPPGDEQYF.

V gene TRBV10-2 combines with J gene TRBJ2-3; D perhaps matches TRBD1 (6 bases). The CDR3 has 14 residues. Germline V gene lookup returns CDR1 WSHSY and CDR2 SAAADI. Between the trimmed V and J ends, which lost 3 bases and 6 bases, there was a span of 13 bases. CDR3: CASSEGQFRDTQYF. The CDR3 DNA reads TGCGCCAGCAGTGAAGGACAGTTCAGGGATACGCAGTATTTT.

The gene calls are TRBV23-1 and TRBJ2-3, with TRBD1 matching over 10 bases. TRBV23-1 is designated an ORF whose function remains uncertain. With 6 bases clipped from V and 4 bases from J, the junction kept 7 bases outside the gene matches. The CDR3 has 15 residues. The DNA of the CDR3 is TGCGCCAGCAGACCGGGACAGGGGACCGCAGATACGCAGTATTTT. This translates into CASRPGQGTADTQYF.

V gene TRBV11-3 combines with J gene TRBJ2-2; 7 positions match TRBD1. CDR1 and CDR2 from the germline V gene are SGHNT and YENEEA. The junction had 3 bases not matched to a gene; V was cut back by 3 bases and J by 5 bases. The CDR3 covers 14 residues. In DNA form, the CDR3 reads TGTGCCAGCAGCTTGCGACAGGGAACCGGGGAGCTGTTTTTT. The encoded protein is CASSLRQGTGELFF.

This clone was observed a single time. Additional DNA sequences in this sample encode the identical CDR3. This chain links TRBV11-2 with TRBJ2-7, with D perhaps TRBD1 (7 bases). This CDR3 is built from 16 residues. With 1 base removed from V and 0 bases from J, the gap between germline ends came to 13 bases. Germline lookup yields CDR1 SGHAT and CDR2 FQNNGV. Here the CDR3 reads CASSLGPGGSSYEQYV. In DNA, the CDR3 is TGTGCCAGCAGCTTAGGTCCAGGGGGGAGCTCCTACGAGCAGTACGTC.